A selection of T cell receptor beta chains follows, all from one sample in a study of technical replicates of blood from a handful of donors. Method: immunoSEQ multiplex PCR; TCRdb's copy keeps in-frame clones and lacks some. The sample lists approximately 81,000 clones; 90% to 96% were seen once. The sample was T cells isolated from PBMCs. These receptors all come from a human donor in good health. Both conserved end residues are part of each CDR3. A D gene is named only where the DNA matches it firmly. Size is omitted from some rows. Given values are once, few, many or a class for expanded clones.

NA,TRBJ2-7,NA,TRBV7-2,TGTGCCAGCAGTCCAAATCAGGGGTTCTTATTCTACGAGCAGTACTTC,CASSPNQGFLFYEQYF
NA,TRBJ2-7,TRBD1,TRBV19,TGTGCCAGTAGTATTGGACAGGGGGCGGATGAGCAGTACTTC,CASSIGQGADEQYF
once,TRBJ2-1,TRBD2,TRBV29-1,TGCAGCGTCGGACTAGCGGGAGGGGGCTACAATGAGCAGTTCTTC,CSVGLAGGGYNEQFF
NA,TRBJ1-5,NA,TRBV19,TGTGCCAGTAGTAAGGGGCAGGGGAACCAGCCCCAGCATTTT,CASSKGQGNQPQHF
NA,TRBJ1-1,TRBD1,TRBV14,TGTGCCAGCAGCCAAGAGGGACAGGAGGACACTGAAGCTTTCTTT,CASSQEGQEDTEAFF
NA,TRBJ2-2,NA,TRBV4-3,TGCGCCAGCAGCCAAGGAGGGACACAGAACACCGGGGAGCTGTTTTTT,CASSQGGTQNTGELFF
once,TRBJ1-4,NA,TRBV6-5,TGTGCCAGCAGTTGGCGAACAGTCAATGAAAAACTGTTTTTT,CASSWRTVNEKLFF
NA,TRBJ2-3,TRBD2,TRBV29-1,TGCAGCGTGAGGGGCGGGACTAGCTATACAGATACGCAGTATTTT,CSVRGGTSYTDTQYF
NA,TRBJ1-1,TRBD1,TRBV7-6,TGTGCCAGCAGCAGACAGGGTCTCACTGAAGCTTTCTTT,CASSRQGLTEAFF
NA,TRBJ2-1,TRBD2,TRBV13,TGTGCCACCGGGATTAGGGCGGGAGAGGCCTACAATGAGCAGTTCTTC,CATGIRAGEAYNEQFF
NA,TRBJ1-5,NA,TRBV10-3,TGTGCCATCAGACAGGATAGCAATCAGCCCCAGCATTTT,CAIRQDSNQPQHF
NA,TRBJ1-1,TRBD1,TRBV27,TGTGCCAGCAGTCCGGGACAGTCCAACACTGAAGCTTTCTTT,CASSPGQSNTEAFF
NA,TRBJ1-1,NA,TRBV19,TGTGCCAGCTCCGCACAGGGCAGAGACACTGAAGCTTTCTTT,CASSAQGRDTEAFF
NA,TRBJ1-2,NA,TRBV4-1,TGCGCCAGCAGCCAAGAGGGTACCAGGGAGGACTATGGCTACACCTTC,CASSQEGTREDYGYTF
NA,TRBJ1-2,NA,TRBV5-1,TGCGCCAGCAGCTTAGGACAGCTTACATCAGAAGGCTACACCTTC,CASSLGQLTSEGYTF
NA,TRBJ2-7,NA,TRBV6-5,TGTGCCAGCAGTAAACAGCTTACCTCCTACGAGCAGTACTTC,CASSKQLTSYEQYF
NA,TRBJ2-6,TRBD2,TRBV2,TGTGCCCGCGGGCTAGCGGGAATCTCTGGGGCCAACGTCCTGACTTTC,CARGLAGISGANVLTF
once,TRBJ1-2,TRBD1,TRBV4-2,TGTGCCAGCAGCCCTCGGGACAGCTTTACATATGGCTACACCTTC,CASSPRDSFTYGYTF
NA,TRBJ2-1,TRBD2,TRBV28,TGTGCCAGCAGGGGGACTAGAGCCTACAATGAGCAGTTCTTC,CASRGTRAYNEQFF
NA,TRBJ2-7,TRBD2,TRBV5-5,TGTGCCAGCAGCTTTAGAAGCGGGAGGGCCCGGTACGAGCAGTACTTC,CASSFRSGRARYEQYF
NA,TRBJ1-3,TRBD1,TRBV4-2,TGTGCCAGCAGCCCACAGGGGACTGGAAACACCATATATTTT,CASSPQGTGNTIYF
NA,TRBJ1-3,NA,TRBV28,TGTGCCAGCCTCCAGACAGCGACGCACACCATATATTTT,CASLQTATHTIYF
NA,TRBJ1-1,NA,TRBV9,TGTGCCAGCAGCATTAGTCCTGAAGCTTTCTTT,CASSISPEAFF
NA,TRBJ2-1,NA,TRBV9,TGTGCCAGCAGCGTTAATCGACAGCCTAATGAGCAGTTCTTC,CASSVNRQPNEQFF
NA,TRBJ2-1,NA,TRBV29-1,TGCAGCGTTGGTCTAGCTGTGAGCTCCTACAATGAGCAGTTCTTC,CSVGLAVSSYNEQFF